In this sample, the clone carrying this TCR beta chain turned up a few times. TCRdb reprocessed the 5' RACE reads via MiXCR and lists one record per CDR3 protein. The sample consists of roughly 70,000 distinct CDR3 sequences, 16% of them appearing once. The sample originates from a study of T-cell memory formation after mild COVID-19. J gave up 1 base and V 6 bases, and 4 bases lay outside the gene matches. Germline V gene lookup returns CDR1 SGHRS and CDR2 YFSETQ. The CDR3 sequence is 14 residues long. This chain uses TRBV5-1 with TRBJ2-7; 10 nucleotides match TRBD1. The specimen was PBMCs or a T cell subset sorted from them (not recorded which). The origin of this receptor is an adult woman who had mild COVID-19 (a few samples of this study predate the infection). Cell type and time point are not known. The CDR3 coding sequence is TGCGCCAGCACCTCGGGACAGGGGTCCTACGAGCAGTACTTC. Protein product: CASTSGQGSYEQYF. Variable domain in full (rest from reference TRBV5-1 and TRBJ2-7): KAGVTQTPRYLIKTRGQQVTLSCSPISGHRSVSWYQQTPGQGLQFLFEYFSETQRNKGNFPGRFSGRQFSNSRSEMNVSTLELGDSALYLCASTSGQGSYEQYFGPGTRLTVT.